The source of this T cell receptor (beta chain) is a study of blood T cell repertoires in COVID-19. Study at large: The analysed material was cDNA or gDNA that came from T cells, B-cell-depleted T cells, or PBMCs.

The cohort comprised adults aged roughly 18 to 95 years residing in around 25 US areas. Germline trimming cut 5 bases from V and 5 bases from J; bases unmatched to any gene: 8. The germline V gene encodes CDR1 LNHDA and CDR2 SQIVND (reference sequence). The length of the CDR3 is 14 residues. Per the original methods: Nucleated cell counts were estimated from reference gene primer amplification. Assay: immunoSEQ multiplex PCR; the TCRdb copy retains only in-frame clones and omits some. V, J and clone size derive from that table, while D and trimming were established from the DNA sequence. The sample holds some 350,000 clones; 85% to 90% are singletons and the top ten take roughly 0.99%.

The receptor comes from a man younger than 35 who had recovered from COVID-19. The rearrangement joins TRBV19 to TRBJ2-7, with TRBD1 matching 8 bases. Sequencing was carried out using PBMCs or T cells enriched from blood (not recorded which). The CDR3, as DNA: TGTGCCAGTAGTGCTACAGGGGGGTCCGACGAGCAGTACTTC. Translation gives CASSATGGSDEQYF. Based on the CDR3 plus reference TRBV19 and TRBJ2-7, the full variable domain is DGGITQSPKYLFRKEGQNVTLSCEQNLNHDAMYWYRQDPGQGLRLIYYSQIVNDFQKGDIAEGYSVSREKKESFPLTVTSAQKNPTAFYLCASSATGGSDEQYFGPGTRLTVT.